This is a list of T cell receptor beta chains from one sample in a study of naive and memory T cell subsets. TCRdb called the UMI-ligation and nested PCR reads again in MiXCR, with one record for every CDR3 protein. The sample has about 85,000 distinct CDR3 sequences, 13% seen once. The sequencing input was central memory CD4+ T cells from blood. These receptors came from a human donor in good health. CDR3s include the opening cysteine and the closing phenylalanine or tryptophan. The order of the fields is D gene, V gene, clone size, J gene, CDR3 DNA, CDR3 protein. The D gene is left open where the match is weak. Not every row has a clone size; where given, it reads once, few, many or a size class.

>NA|TRBV20-1|NA|TRBJ2-5
TGCAGTACTAGACTTCATATGAGAGAGACCCAGTACTTC
CSTRLHMRETQYF
>NA|TRBV20-1|many|TRBJ2-7
TGCAGTGCTGTCTCCGGGACGCAATGGGAGCAGTACTTC
CSAVSGTQWEQYF
>NA|TRBV27|few|TRBJ2-2
TGTGCCAGCAGTTTCGGTAATGGAGGAATTAACACCGGGGAGCTGTTTTTT
CASSFGNGGINTGELFF
>NA|TRBV18|NA|TRBJ1-5
TGTGCCAGCTCACCCGGGTCCTTGGGACAACGAAATCAGCCCCAGCATTTT
CASSPGSLGQRNQPQHF
>NA|TRBV3-1|many|TRBJ2-5
TGTGCCAGCAGCCAAGGAGGTGGGCAAGAGACCCAGTACTTC
CASSQGGGQETQYF
>TRBD1|TRBV12-3/TRBV12-4|many|TRBJ2-7
TGTGCCAGCAGTTTAGAGACGACAGGGGCCCCCTACGAGCAGTACTTC
CASSLETTGAPYEQYF
>TRBD2|TRBV2|many|TRBJ2-2
TGTGCCAGCAGTCCAGAGACTAGCGGGATGCCCGGGGAGCTGTTTTTT
CASSPETSGMPGELFF
>NA|TRBV30|many|TRBJ2-3
TGTGCCTGGATGAACTCCGGAGCAGATACGCAGTATTTT
CAWMNSGADTQYF
>NA|TRBV5-5|NA|TRBJ1-1
TGTGCCAGCAGCCCAGAAGCCATGAACACTGAAGCTTTCTTT
CASSPEAMNTEAFF
>TRBD2|TRBV19|few|TRBJ2-1
TGTGCCAGTAGTCCGATCCCTAGCGGGAGGGCCAGAGAGCAGTTCTTC
CASSPIPSGRAREQFF
>TRBD1|TRBV6-5|many|TRBJ2-3
TGTGCCAGCAGTTACTCGAGGCAGGGGGCGGCAGATACGCAGTATTTT
CASSYSRQGAADTQYF
>NA|TRBV19|few|TRBJ1-2
TGTGCCAGTAGTGCCGAGACGGGCGTCTATGGCTACACCTTC
CASSAETGVYGYTF
>NA|TRBV10-2|few|TRBJ2-1
TGCGCCAGCATCAGCACCTTGTACAATGAGCAGTTCTTC
CASISTLYNEQFF
>NA|TRBV20-1|many|TRBJ2-5
TGCAGTGCGCCTCGGGGCACGGGTGGGACCCAGTACTTC
CSAPRGTGGTQYF
>NA|TRBV3-1|many|TRBJ1-1
TGTGCCAGCAGCTTTAGAGGGAGGCCTGAAGCTTTCTTT
CASSFRGRPEAFF
>NA|TRBV5-4|many|TRBJ2-1
TGTGCCAGCAGCCCTGACAGCATTTCCTACAATGAGCAGTTCTTC
CASSPDSISYNEQFF
>NA|TRBV29-1|NA|TRBJ2-1
TGCAGCGTTAAGGGGGGAGTGGGCGGGAGCGCCGGGGATGAGCAGTTCTTC
CSVKGGVGGSAGDEQFF
>NA|TRBV5-1|few|TRBJ1-2
TGCGCCACCAACCCGGGGAATACCGGGACCGAAAACTATGGCTACACCTTC
CATNPGNTGTENYGYTF
>TRBD1|TRBV7-2|NA|TRBJ2-2
TGTGCCAGCAGCCCCATCGGGACAGGGAACACCGGGGAGCTGTTTTTT
CASSPIGTGNTGELFF
>TRBD2|TRBV5-1|NA|TRBJ2-7
TGCGCCAGCAGCCAAACTAGCGGGTCCCTCTCCTACGAGCAGTACTTC
CASSQTSGSLSYEQYF
>NA|TRBV4-2|many|TRBJ2-4
TGTGCCAGCAGCCAAGAGTCCGGAGGCGGAGGCAAAAACATTCAGTACTTC
CASSQESGGGGKNIQYF
>NA|TRBV7-3|NA|TRBJ1-4
TGTGCCAGCACCACACAGGCCCCTGAAAAACTGTTTTTT
CASTTQAPEKLFF
>NA|TRBV12-3/TRBV12-4|NA|TRBJ1-6
TGTGCCAGCACCAAAGGACGGACGCCAAGGGATTCACCCCTCCACTTT
CASTKGRTPRDSPLHF
>NA|TRBV5-1|many|TRBJ1-6
TGCGCCAGCAGCTTTACCGATCCCAATTCACCCCTCCACTTT
CASSFTDPNSPLHF
>NA|TRBV5-1|NA|TRBJ1-2
TGCGCCAGCAGCCCCGAACAGGAGACCTATGGCTACACCTTC
CASSPEQETYGYTF
>NA|TRBV7-2|few|TRBJ1-5
TGTGCCAGCAGCTTAGTGGCGGGGTCCGGCAATCAGCCCCAGCATTTT
CASSLVAGSGNQPQHF
>NA|TRBV6-1|few|TRBJ2-1
TGTGCCAGCAGTCAGGGACCGTGCTACAATGAGCAGTTCTTC
CASSQGPCYNEQFF
>NA|TRBV18|many|TRBJ1-2
TGTGCCAGCTCCGAGGGGGAGAGAGTTGTCGGCTACACCTTC
CASSEGERVVGYTF
>TRBD2|TRBV20-1|many|TRBJ2-3
TGCAGTGCTACCTCACTAGCGGGAGGCCTCACAGATACGCAGTATTTT
CSATSLAGGLTDTQYF
>NA|TRBV2|NA|TRBJ2-3
TGTGCCAGCAGTGATAGGGTTATAACAGATACGCAGTATTTT
CASSDRVITDTQYF
>TRBD1|TRBV27|NA|TRBJ2-4
TGTGCCAGCAGTTTTGGGGACAGGAGAATAAACATTCAGTACTTC
CASSFGDRRINIQYF
>NA|TRBV6-5|NA|TRBJ1-1
TGTGCCAGCAGCCCCGTTTCGGGAGCTACAGGGTCAGACACTGAAGCTTTCTTT
CASSPVSGATGSDTEAFF
>NA|TRBV7-2|many|TRBJ2-7
TGTGCCAGCAGCTTGAACCATTACGAGCAGTACTTC
CASSLNHYEQYF
>TRBD2|TRBV28|NA|TRBJ2-7
TGTGCCAGCAGTTTTCGACTAGCGGGAGGACCCTCCTCCTACGAGCAGTACTTC
CASSFRLAGGPSSYEQYF
>NA|TRBV28|few|TRBJ2-3
TGTGCCAGCAGTTTATACAGCACAGATACGCAGTATTTT
CASSLYSTDTQYF
>NA|TRBV5-6|few|TRBJ1-5
TGTGCCAGCAGCTTGGCAAACAGGGCTCCCAGTCAGCCCCAGCATTTT
CASSLANRAPSQPQHF
>NA|TRBV28|few|TRBJ2-7
TGTGCCAGCAGCACGGACTACGAGCAGTACTTC
CASSTDYEQYF
>NA|TRBV11-1|many|TRBJ2-2
TGTGCCAGCAGCCTAATAAACACCGGGGAGCTGTTTTTT
CASSLINTGELFF
>TRBD2|TRBV20-1|many|TRBJ2-2
TGCAGTGCTAGAGGACTAGCTAAGGGGGAGCTGTTTTTT
CSARGLAKGELFF
>NA|TRBV29-1|NA|TRBJ1-1
TGCAGCGTAGGGACGGAAAATCTGAACACTGAAGCTTTCTTT
CSVGTENLNTEAFF
>NA|TRBV7-6|many|TRBJ2-7
TGTGCCAGCAGCTGGCAATCGGGGGAACTACTCTACGAGCAGTACTTC
CASSWQSGELLYEQYF
>NA|TRBV10-3|few|TRBJ2-2
TGTGCCACGAGAGGGTCCGGCGCGAACACCGGGGAGCTGTTTTTT
CATRGSGANTGELFF
>TRBD2|TRBV29-1|NA|TRBJ2-2
TGCAGCGCTCGGGAGGGCCTAACTGGGGAGCTGTTTTTT
CSAREGLTGELFF
>NA|TRBV29-1|many|TRBJ2-1
TGCAGCGCCGCACCGGTGGAGGAGCAGTTCTTC
CSAAPVEEQFF
>TRBD2|TRBV9|NA|TRBJ2-7
TGTGCCAGCAGCGTGCGGGAGTCCAGGTCGGAGCAGTACTTC
CASSVRESRSEQYF